One and the same sample provided the 14 T cell receptor beta chains below, sequenced in a study of cytomegalovirus exposure and HLA in healthy donors. With 60 Vbeta and 13 Jbeta primers, the PCR was carried out. The data were produced by immunoSEQ multiplex PCR, yet TCRdb's version contains in-frame clones alone and is incomplete. The repertoire consists of 150,000 or so clones, with over 70% occurring once and the leading ten covering 2.5% to 3.5%. Specimen: PBMCs. These receptors were taken from a male donor in good health and CMV-seronegative.

The chain couples TRBV5-1 to TRBJ1-1; TRBD1 might be the D (6 bases). The V and J ends lost 1 base and 5 bases respectively, with 9 bases between them. Looked up from germline, CDR1 is SGHRS and CDR2 is YFSETQ. The CDR3 spans 13 residues. The CDR3 sequence: CASSLSQGTEAFF. The CDR3 DNA reads as TGCGCCAGCAGCTTGAGTCAGGGGACTGAAGCTTTCTTT.

V gene TRBV2 combines with J gene TRBJ1-2; a weak D match, TRBD1 (6 bases). V gave up 6 bases and J gave up 2 bases, with 13 bases separating them. This CDR3 is 14 amino acids long. Germline CDR1 is SNHLY and CDR2 is FYNNEI. The CDR3: CASSLQTGNYGYTF. CDR3 sequence (DNA): TGTGCCAGCAGCCTGCAGACAGGCAACTATGGCTACACCTTC.

The chain couples TRBV7-6 to TRBJ2-7; no reliable D call. Germline V gives CDR1 SGHVS, CDR2 FNYEAQ. V lost 4 bases to trimming and J lost 6 bases, with 10 bases between them. This CDR3 is built from 12 residues. The CDR3 nucleotides are TGTGCCAGCAGCTCTGGCGGTGGCGAGCAGTACTTC. This codes for CASSSGGGEQYF.

V gene TRBV5-1 combines with J gene TRBJ2-1; 10 bases map to TRBD1. CDR1 and CDR2 from the germline V gene are SGHRS and YFSETQ. The CDR3 sequence is 16 residues long. Unmatched junction bases numbered 4, after V lost 0 bases and J lost 4 bases. The CDR3 bases are TGCGCCAGCAGCTTGGGACAGGGGGCCCGTTACAATGAGCAGTTCTTC. Protein sequence: CASSLGQGARYNEQFF. Complete variable domain (other parts from reference TRBV5-1 and TRBJ2-1): KAGVTQTPRYLIKTRGQQVTLSCSPISGHRSVSWYQQTPGQGLQFLFEYFSETQRNKGNFPGRFSGRQFSNSRSEMNVSTLELGDSALYLCASSLGQGARYNEQFFGPGTRLTVL.

The chain is built from TRBV6-5 and TRBJ2-7, with a possible D match to TRBD2 (6 bases). V dropped 6 bases and J dropped 3 bases, with 12 bases sitting between them. Germline V lookup: CDR1 MNHEY, CDR2 SVGAGI. The CDR3 is 13 residues long. The CDR3 is CASRRREDYEQYF. CDR3 sequence (DNA): TGTGCCAGCAGGAGGAGGGAGGACTACGAGCAGTACTTC.

CDR3 in amino acids: CASSVVGASTDTQYF. The DNA of the CDR3 is TGTGCCAGCAGCGTAGTAGGGGCCAGCACAGATACGCAGTATTTT. This rearrangement joins TRBV9 to TRBJ2-3; D may be TRBD1 (5 bases). The V end lost 0 bases, the J end lost 0 bases, and 8 bases lay between the germline ends. Germline loops: CDR1 SGDLS, CDR2 YYNGEE. The CDR3 has 15 residues.

This chain links TRBV5-1 with TRBJ2-7; tentatively, D is TRBD1 (6 bases). There are 14 residues in the CDR3. The ends were cut back, 8 bases at V and 0 bases at J, with 15 bases in the middle. In germline, CDR1 is SGHRS, CDR2 YFSETQ. In nucleotides, the CDR3 is TGCGCCAGTAAGAACAGGGTGTCCTCCTACGAGCAGTACTTC. Translated: CASKNRVSSYEQYF.

The chain carries TRBV4-3 and TRBJ2-3; TRBD2 agrees at 9 bases. CDR3 length: 17 residues. J was trimmed by 8 bases and V by 1 base; bases with no gene match: 13. CDR1 is LGHNA, CDR2 YSLEER, per germline. The CDR3 loop is CASSQAHSGSTQGTQYF. In nucleotides, the CDR3 is TGCGCCAGCAGCCAAGCACATAGCGGGAGCACGCAGGGTACGCAGTATTTT.

This clone came up once. V gene TRBV2 combines with J gene TRBJ1-5; D is ambiguous. CDR3 length equals 14 residues. Germline CDR1 and CDR2: SNHLY and FYNNEI. V gave up 4 bases and J gave up 4 bases, with 11 bases separating them. As DNA, the CDR3 is TGTGCCAGCAGTGCGGGGAACGGGAATCAGCCCCAGCATTTT. Amino acids: CASSAGNGNQPQHF.

The chain carries TRBV27 and TRBJ2-3; tentative D call: TRBD1 (6 bases). The V end was cut by 6 bases, the J end by 3 bases, with 10 bases between. This CDR3 has 13 residues. Germline assignment: CDR1 MNHEY and CDR2 SMNVEV (reference sequence). CDR3 loop: CASRYTGTDTQYF. CDR3 nucleotide sequence: TGTGCCAGCAGGTATACAGGGACAGATACGCAGTATTTT.

This clone was picked up a small number of times. The chain carries TRBV5-5 and TRBJ2-7; 8 nucleotides agree with TRBD2. CDR1 and CDR2 (germline): SGHKS, YYEKEE (reference sequence). CDR3 length: 16 residues. The ends lost 4 bases at V and 6 bases at J; junction bases unmatched: 15. CDR3 in DNA: TGTGCCAGCAGCCAAGATACTGACGGGGGGGTTGCCGAGCAGTACTTC. Its translation: CASSQDTDGGVAEQYF.

The rearrangement links TRBV5-5 to TRBJ1-2; the match to TRBD1 covers 8 bases. The CDR3 spans 15 residues. Germline values: CDR1 SGHKS, CDR2 YYEKEE (reference sequence). V lost 4 bases and J lost 4; bases outside the gene matches: 9. This chain's CDR3 is CASSTADRGLYGYTF. The CDR3 region has the DNA TGTGCCAGCAGCACGGCCGACAGGGGCCTCTATGGCTACACCTTC.

V usage is TRBV19 and J usage is TRBJ1-1; D unresolved. The CDR3 runs to 14 residues. Germline CDR1 reads LNHDA; CDR2 reads SQIVND (reference sequence). V lost 3 bases, J lost 4 bases, and 12 bases lay in between. The CDR3: CASSIWSLSTEAFF. The CDR3 DNA is TGTGCCAGTAGTATTTGGAGCCTAAGCACTGAAGCTTTCTTT.

The chain employs TRBV10-3 and TRBJ2-5; TRBD2 matches at 7 bases. The trim removed 9 bases at V and 2 bases at J, leaving 9 bases unmatched. CDR1 is ENHRY and CDR2 is SYGVKD in the germline V gene. The CDR3 has 14 amino acids. In nucleotides, the CDR3 is TGTGCCATAGGGGTAGCGGGCTTACAAGAGACCCAGTACTTC. This gives the protein CAIGVAGLQETQYF.